This T cell receptor beta chain was recorded in a study of cytomegalovirus exposure and HLA in healthy donors. Whole-study findings and limits: Sequences of the TCR beta chain were said to predict the HLA-A and HLA-B alleles of most subjects accurately. CMV antigen specificity was confirmed in vitro for three CMV-associated chains.

Primers: 60 Vbeta forward and 13 Jbeta reverse. Using immunoSEQ multiplex PCR, the repertoire was profiled, and TCRdb retains in-frame clones only, with some absent. The sample lists about 85,000 clones, around four fifths occurring once. This clone appeared a single time. Its matching antigen is unknown. The sequencing input was PBMCs. This clonotype was sampled from a boy aged 5 to 17 in good health and CMV-seronegative.

The CDR3: CASSLNRVHEQYF. The DNA of the CDR3 is TGTGCCAGCAGTCTCAACAGGGTCCACGAGCAGTACTTC. The chain recombines TRBV6-5 with TRBJ2-7; TRBD1 might be the D (6 bases). The V gene lost 5 bases and the J gene lost 5 bases, with 13 bases spanning the gap. CDR1 is MNHEY and CDR2 is SVGAGI in the germline V gene. The CDR3 is 13 residues long.